One sample yielded the 20 T cell receptor beta chains listed below, sequenced in a study of cytomegalovirus exposure and HLA in healthy donors (dated by TCRdb to between 2016 and 2019). Library preparation employed the immunoSEQ multiplex PCR assay. The multiplex PCR relied on a mix of 60 forward primers for TCR Vbeta segments and 13 reverse primers for TCR Jbeta segments. TCRdb re-hosts the immuneACCESS table, in-frame sequences only. Its copies lack some clones; in the studies checked, an unresolved V gene accounts for under half of them, and the cause for the rest is not known. In this sample the table shows about 230,000 clones, around four fifths of which occur a single time. 0.58% of the sample comes from the top ten. Material: PBMCs. Source of these receptors: a woman in her thirties or forties in good health and CMV-seronegative.

This clone was detected once. V usage is TRBV5-1 and J usage is TRBJ2-7; 11 bases align to TRBD1. The CDR3 spans 14 residues. Per the germline V gene, CDR1 is SGHRS and CDR2 is YFSETQ. Trimming cost V 4 bases and J 3 bases; bases outside gene matches: 3. CDR3 in DNA: TGCGCCAGCAGCAGGACAGGGGGCAACTACGAGCAGTACTTC. Translating it yields CASSRTGGNYEQYF.

CDR3 region: CASSIRDRGPYEQYF. The DNA for the CDR3 is TGTGCCAGCAGTATCCGGGACAGGGGGCCCTACGAGCAGTACTTC. The chain links TRBV27 to TRBJ2-7; 12 nucleotides line up with TRBD1. From germline, CDR1 is MNHEY and CDR2 SMNVEV (reference sequence). This CDR3 is built from 15 residues. The V segment lost 5 bases and the J segment 2 bases; nucleotides outside the gene matches: 4.

The chain employs TRBV2 and TRBJ2-3; D uncertain. CDR1 is SNHLY and CDR2 is FYNNEI in the germline V gene. This CDR3 contains 13 residues. The V end was cut by 5 bases, the J end by 4 bases, with 10 bases between. The CDR3 region is CASSPDTADTQYF. As DNA, the CDR3 is TGTGCCAGCAGTCCCGACACCGCAGATACGCAGTATTTT.

This chain links TRBV6-1 with TRBJ1-5; D unresolved. The germline V gene has CDR1 MNHNS and CDR2 SASEGT. With 2 bases removed from V and 5 bases from J, the gap between germline ends came to 19 bases. The CDR3 covers 17 residues. This chain's CDR3 is CASSEMPPATGYQPQHF. Here the CDR3 DNA reads TGTGCCAGCAGTGAAATGCCCCCCGCGACGGGGTATCAGCCCCAGCATTTT.

The chain is built from TRBV27 and TRBJ2-7; D is uncertain. Trimming shortened V by 3 bases and J by 3 bases, and 12 bases separated the two germline ends. Germline V lookup: CDR1 MNHEY, CDR2 SMNVEV (reference sequence). The CDR3 is 14 residues long. The CDR3 region is CASSLSSLFYEQYF. As DNA, the CDR3 is TGTGCCAGCAGTTTGAGTTCTTTGTTCTACGAGCAGTACTTC.

This rearrangement joins TRBV6-1 to TRBJ1-1; D not resolved. The CDR3 has 10 residues. Germline V gives CDR1 MNHNS, CDR2 SASEGT. Trimming removed 4 bases at V and 8 bases at J, with 5 bases between. CDR3 sequence (DNA): TGTGCCAGCAGTGGGGCAGAAGCTTTCTTT. Amino acids: CASSGAEAFF.

V usage is TRBV23-1 and J usage is TRBJ1-5; TRBD1 matches 8 bases. TRBV23-1 is an ORF for which the function is uncertain. CDR3 length equals 16 residues. The J segment lost 4 bases and the V segment lost 2 bases, leaving 7 bases of the junction unmatched. CDR3 protein: CASSQESRGRNQPQHF. In nucleotides, the CDR3 is TGCGCCAGCAGTCAAGAATCCAGGGGGCGAAATCAGCCCCAGCATTTT.

The count of this clone is one. This chain joins TRBV20-1 and TRBJ2-7; maybe TRBD2 (6 bases). CDR3 size: 11 residues. V lost 3 bases and J 5 bases, leaving 8 bases between the germline ends. Germline V gene data show CDR1 as DFQATT and CDR2 as SNEGSKA (reference sequence). DNA for the CDR3: TGCAGTGCTAGGGGACTTAACGAGCAGTACTTC. Amino acid sequence: CSARGLNEQYF.

The J gene is TRBJ2-6, the V gene TRBV2; D possibly corresponds to TRBD2 (5 bases). The germline gives CDR1 SNHLY, CDR2 FYNNEI. V dropped 2 bases and J dropped 0 bases, with 8 bases sitting between them. The CDR3 covers 16 residues. CDR3 in amino acids: CASSERGLSGANVLTF. The CDR3 DNA sequence: TGTGCCAGCAGTGAACGAGGGCTCTCTGGGGCCAACGTCCTGACTTTC.

The gene calls are TRBV11-2 and TRBJ1-4; D perhaps matches TRBD1 (5 bases). Germline-derived CDR1 and CDR2 are SGHAT and FQNNGV. The CDR3 runs 16 residues. The V and J ends lost 2 bases and 1 base respectively, with 11 bases between them. In DNA, the CDR3 is TGTGCCAGCAGCTTAATGCAGGGAGGAACTAATGAAAAACTGTTTTTT. This gives the protein CASSLMQGGTNEKLFF.

This chain connects TRBV6-1 to TRBJ2-7, with unresolved D. Germline assignment: CDR1 MNHNS and CDR2 SASEGT. With 8 bases removed from V and 0 bases from J, the gap between germline ends came to 8 bases. The CDR3 spans 12 residues. CDR3 nucleotide sequence: TGTGCCAGCCTGTCGAGCTCCTACGAGCAGTACTTC. This gives the protein CASLSSSYEQYF.

The chain joins TRBV14 to TRBJ2-1; possible D gene TRBD2, 6 bases. Germline CDR1 reads SGHDN; CDR2 reads FVKESK. The CDR3 is made up of 19 amino acids. Trimming left V 0 bases short and J 8 bases short, with 26 bases between. The CDR3 region is CASSQEKGKWDSPLDEQFF. DNA for the CDR3: TGTGCCAGCAGCCAAGAAAAGGGGAAATGGGACTCTCCGCTAGATGAGCAGTTCTTC. Together with reference TRBV14 and TRBJ2-1, the CDR3 gives the full variable domain: EAGVTQFPSHSVIEKGQTVTLRCDPISGHDNLYWYRRVMGKEIKFLLHFVKESKQDESGMPNNRFLAERTGGTYSTLKVQPAELEDSGVYFCASSQEKGKWDSPLDEQFFGPGTRLTVL.

The chain recombines TRBV2 with TRBJ1-1; D not certain. Germline assignment: CDR1 SNHLY and CDR2 FYNNEI. V was pared by 4 bases and J by 3 bases, with 12 bases between. The CDR3 is 14 amino acids. The CDR3 coding sequence is TGTGCCAGCAGTGGTACCCAAGTAGACACTGAAGCTTTCTTT. This translates into CASSGTQVDTEAFF.

The chain combines TRBV4-1 with TRBJ1-2, with 8 bases aligning to TRBD1. In germline, CDR1 is MGHRA, CDR2 YSYEKL. J was trimmed by 3 bases and V by 7 bases; bases with no gene match: 7. The CDR3 contains 14 residues. CDR3 sequence: CASNPGGYDYGYTF. The CDR3 nucleotides read TGCGCCAGCAACCCAGGGGGCTACGACTATGGCTACACCTTC.

J is TRBJ2-7 and V is TRBV9, with D possibly being TRBD2 (6 bases). Trimming shortened V by 0 bases and J by 3 bases, and 13 bases separated the two germline ends. Germline V gene sequence: CDR1 SGDLS, CDR2 YYNGEE. This CDR3 is 15 amino acids long. The CDR3 loop is CASSVGRGTDYEQYF. DNA for the CDR3: TGTGCCAGCAGCGTAGGACGGGGGACTGACTACGAGCAGTACTTC.

As regards this clone: The junction does not match germline at one end; this may be a read error. This sequence joins TRBV7-7 and TRBJ2-5; perhaps TRBD2 as D (5 bases). The CDR3 runs to 14 residues. CDR1 is SSHAT, CDR2 FNYEAQ, per germline (reference sequence). The CDR3 nucleotides read TGTGCTAGCAGTCAAACTCGGGCGGGAGAGACCCAGTACTTC. Translating it yields CASSQTRAGETQYF.

The chain is built from TRBV19 and TRBJ1-4, with D uncertain. This CDR3 has 14 residues. In germline, CDR1 is LNHDA, CDR2 SQIVND (reference sequence). The V gene lost 2 bases and the J gene lost 0 bases, with 4 bases spanning the gap. The CDR3 region has the DNA TGTGCCAGTAGTATACTTGCAACTAATGAAAAACTGTTTTTT. Its translation: CASSILATNEKLFF.

This chain links TRBV19 with TRBJ2-3; perhaps TRBD1 as D (6 bases). V was shortened by 5 bases and J by 1 base, with 10 bases between the two germline ends. Per germline, CDR1 LNHDA and CDR2 SQIVND (reference sequence). This CDR3 has 14 amino acids. The CDR3 here is CASSVQGRTDTQYF. The CDR3 nucleotides read TGTGCCAGTAGTGTGCAGGGGCGCACAGATACGCAGTATTTT. The full variable domain, with the rest looked up from reference TRBV19 and TRBJ2-3, is DGGITQSPKYLFRKEGQNVTLSCEQNLNHDAMYWYRQDPGQGLRLIYYSQIVNDFQKGDIAEGYSVSREKKESFPLTVTSAQKNPTAFYLCASSVQGRTDTQYFGPGTRLTVL.

This chain connects TRBV5-4 to TRBJ2-5; 7 bases line up with TRBD1. V gave up 5 bases and J gave up 5 bases; unmatched junction bases: 12. The germline V gene encodes CDR1 SGHNT and CDR2 YYREEE (reference sequence). The CDR3 covers 15 residues. The CDR3 sequence: CASRPTGSAWETQYF. In DNA, the CDR3 is TGTGCCAGCAGACCGACAGGGAGCGCTTGGGAGACCCAGTACTTC.

CDR3 nucleotide sequence: TGTGCCACCAGCAGAGGACAGAACACTGAAGCTTTCTTT. Protein product: CATSRGQNTEAFF. V and J are TRBV15 and TRBJ1-1; the D is unclear. This CDR3 has 13 amino acids. V lost 1 base and J lost 1, with 4 bases in between. Germline V lookup: CDR1 LNHNV, CDR2 YYDKDF (reference sequence).